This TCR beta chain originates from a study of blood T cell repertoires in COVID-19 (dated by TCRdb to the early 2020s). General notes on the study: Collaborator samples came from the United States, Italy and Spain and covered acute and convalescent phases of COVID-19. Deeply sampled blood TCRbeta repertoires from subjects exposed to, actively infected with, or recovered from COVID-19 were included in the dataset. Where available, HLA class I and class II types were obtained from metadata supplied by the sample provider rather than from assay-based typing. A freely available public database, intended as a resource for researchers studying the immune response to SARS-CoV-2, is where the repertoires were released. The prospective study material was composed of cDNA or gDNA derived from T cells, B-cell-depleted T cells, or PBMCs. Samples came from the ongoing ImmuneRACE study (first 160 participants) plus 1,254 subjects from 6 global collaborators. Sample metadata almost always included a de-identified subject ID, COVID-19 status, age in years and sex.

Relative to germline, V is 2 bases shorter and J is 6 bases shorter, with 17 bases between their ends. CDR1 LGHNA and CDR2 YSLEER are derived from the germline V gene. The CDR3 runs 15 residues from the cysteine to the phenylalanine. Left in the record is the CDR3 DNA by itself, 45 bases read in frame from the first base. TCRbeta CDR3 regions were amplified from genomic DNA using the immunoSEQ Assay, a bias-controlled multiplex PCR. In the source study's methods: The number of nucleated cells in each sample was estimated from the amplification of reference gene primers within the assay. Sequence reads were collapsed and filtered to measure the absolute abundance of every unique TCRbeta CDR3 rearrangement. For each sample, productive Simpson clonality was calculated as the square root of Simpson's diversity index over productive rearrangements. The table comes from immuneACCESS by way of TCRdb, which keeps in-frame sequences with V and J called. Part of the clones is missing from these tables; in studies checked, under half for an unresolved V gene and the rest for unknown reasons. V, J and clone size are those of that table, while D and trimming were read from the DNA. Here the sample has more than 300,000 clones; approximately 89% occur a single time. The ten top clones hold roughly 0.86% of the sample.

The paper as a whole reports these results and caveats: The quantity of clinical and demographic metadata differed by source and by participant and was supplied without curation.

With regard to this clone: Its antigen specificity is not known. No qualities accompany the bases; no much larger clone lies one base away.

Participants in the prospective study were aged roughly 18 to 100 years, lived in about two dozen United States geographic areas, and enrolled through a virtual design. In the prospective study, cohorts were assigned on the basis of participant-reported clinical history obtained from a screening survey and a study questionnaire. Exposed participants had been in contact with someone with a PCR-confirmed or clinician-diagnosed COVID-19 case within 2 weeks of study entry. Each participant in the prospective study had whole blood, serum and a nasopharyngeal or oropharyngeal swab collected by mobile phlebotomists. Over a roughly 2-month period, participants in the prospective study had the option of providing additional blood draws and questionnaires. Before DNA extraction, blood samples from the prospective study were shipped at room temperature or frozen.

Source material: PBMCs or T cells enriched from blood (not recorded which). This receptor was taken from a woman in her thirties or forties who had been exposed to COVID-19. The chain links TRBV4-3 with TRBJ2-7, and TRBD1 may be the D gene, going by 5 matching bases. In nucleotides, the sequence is TGCGCCAGCAGCCAATCTCGACAGCTCCTATTCGAGCAGTACTTC. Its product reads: CASSQSRQLLFEQYF.